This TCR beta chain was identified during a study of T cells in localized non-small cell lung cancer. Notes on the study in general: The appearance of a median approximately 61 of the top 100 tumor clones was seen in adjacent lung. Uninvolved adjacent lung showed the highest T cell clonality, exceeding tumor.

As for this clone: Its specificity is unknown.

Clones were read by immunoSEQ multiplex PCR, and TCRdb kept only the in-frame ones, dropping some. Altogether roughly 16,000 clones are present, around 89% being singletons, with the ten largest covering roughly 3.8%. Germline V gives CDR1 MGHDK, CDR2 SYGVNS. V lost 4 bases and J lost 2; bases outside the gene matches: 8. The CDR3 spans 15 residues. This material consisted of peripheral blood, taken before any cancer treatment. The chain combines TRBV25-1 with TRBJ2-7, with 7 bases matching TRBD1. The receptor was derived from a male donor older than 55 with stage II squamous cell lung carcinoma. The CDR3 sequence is CASSGPRDRAYEQYF. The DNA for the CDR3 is TGTGCCAGCAGTGGGCCCCGGGACAGAGCCTACGAGCAGTACTTC.